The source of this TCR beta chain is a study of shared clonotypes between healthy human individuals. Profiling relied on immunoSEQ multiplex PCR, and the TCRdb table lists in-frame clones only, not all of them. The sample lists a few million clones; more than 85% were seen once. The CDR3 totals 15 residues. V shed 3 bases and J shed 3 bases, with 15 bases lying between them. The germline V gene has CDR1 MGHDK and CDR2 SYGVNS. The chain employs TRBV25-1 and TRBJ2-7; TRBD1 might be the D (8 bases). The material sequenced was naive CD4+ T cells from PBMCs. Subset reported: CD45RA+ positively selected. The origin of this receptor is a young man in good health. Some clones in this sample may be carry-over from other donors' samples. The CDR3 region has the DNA TGTGCCAGCAGTGATTCCCACAGGGGGGGCTACGAGCAGTACTTC. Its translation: CASSDSHRGGYEQYF.